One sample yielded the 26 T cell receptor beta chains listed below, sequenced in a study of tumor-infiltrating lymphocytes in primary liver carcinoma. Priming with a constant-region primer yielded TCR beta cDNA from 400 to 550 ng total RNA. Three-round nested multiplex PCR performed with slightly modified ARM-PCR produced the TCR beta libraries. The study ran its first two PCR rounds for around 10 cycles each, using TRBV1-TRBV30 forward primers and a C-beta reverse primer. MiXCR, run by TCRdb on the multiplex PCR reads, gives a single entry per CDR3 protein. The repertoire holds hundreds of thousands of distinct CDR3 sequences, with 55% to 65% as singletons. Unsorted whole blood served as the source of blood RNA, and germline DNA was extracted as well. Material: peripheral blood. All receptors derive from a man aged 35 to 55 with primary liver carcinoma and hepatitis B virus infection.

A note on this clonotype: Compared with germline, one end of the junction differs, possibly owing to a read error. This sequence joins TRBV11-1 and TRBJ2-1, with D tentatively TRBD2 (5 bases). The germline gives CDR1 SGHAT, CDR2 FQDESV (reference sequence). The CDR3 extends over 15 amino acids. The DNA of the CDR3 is TGTGCCTGCAGTCCCCGGGGTCCGGGGATAAGTGAGCAGTTCTTC. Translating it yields CACSPRGPGISEQFF.

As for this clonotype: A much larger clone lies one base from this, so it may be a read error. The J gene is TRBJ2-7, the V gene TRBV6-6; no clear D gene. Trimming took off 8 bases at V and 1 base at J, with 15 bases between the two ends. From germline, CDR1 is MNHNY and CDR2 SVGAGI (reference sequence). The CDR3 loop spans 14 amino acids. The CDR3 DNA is TGTGCCAGCGGCCCAATTCCGGTATCCTACGAGCAGTACTTC. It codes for CASGPIPVSYEQYF.

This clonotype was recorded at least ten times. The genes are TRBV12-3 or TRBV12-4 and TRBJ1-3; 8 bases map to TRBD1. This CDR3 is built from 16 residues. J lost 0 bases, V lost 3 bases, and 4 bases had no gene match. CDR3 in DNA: TGTGCCAGCAGTTTGGGGACAGGCCGCTCTGGAAACACCATATATTTT. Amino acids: CASSLGTGRSGNTIYF.

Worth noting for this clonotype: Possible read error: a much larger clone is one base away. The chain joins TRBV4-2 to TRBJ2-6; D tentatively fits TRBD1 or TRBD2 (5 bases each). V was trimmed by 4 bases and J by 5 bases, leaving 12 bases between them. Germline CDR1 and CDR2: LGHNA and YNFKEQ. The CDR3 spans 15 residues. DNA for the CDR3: TGTGCCAGCAGCCGCTCGGGGACCTGGGCCAACGTCCTGACTTTC. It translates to CASSRSGTWANVLTF.

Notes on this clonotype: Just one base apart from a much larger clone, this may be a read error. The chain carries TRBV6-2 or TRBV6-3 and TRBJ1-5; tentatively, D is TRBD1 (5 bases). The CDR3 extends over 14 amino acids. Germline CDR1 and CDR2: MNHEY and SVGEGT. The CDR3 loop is CVSSYRDSNQPQHF. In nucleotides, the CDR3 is TGTGTCAGCAGTTACCGGGACAGCAATCAGCCCCAGCATTTT.

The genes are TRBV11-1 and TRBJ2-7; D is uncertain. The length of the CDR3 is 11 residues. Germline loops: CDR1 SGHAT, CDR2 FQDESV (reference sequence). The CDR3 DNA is TGTGCGAACACTAAGGGCTACGAGCAGTACTTC. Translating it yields CANTKGYEQYF. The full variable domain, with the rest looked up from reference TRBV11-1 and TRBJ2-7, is EAEVAQSPRYKITEKSQAVAFWCDPISGHATLYWYRQILGQGPELLVQFQDESVVDDSQLPKDRFSAERLKGVDSTLKIQPAELGDSAMYLCANTKGYEQYFGPGTRLTVT.

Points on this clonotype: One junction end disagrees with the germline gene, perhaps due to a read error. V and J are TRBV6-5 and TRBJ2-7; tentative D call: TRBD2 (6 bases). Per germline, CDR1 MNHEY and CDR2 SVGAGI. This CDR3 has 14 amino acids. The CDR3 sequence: CTSSYSGTSYEQYF. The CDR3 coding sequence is TGTACCAGCAGTTACTCTGGGACTTCCTACGAGCAATACTTC.

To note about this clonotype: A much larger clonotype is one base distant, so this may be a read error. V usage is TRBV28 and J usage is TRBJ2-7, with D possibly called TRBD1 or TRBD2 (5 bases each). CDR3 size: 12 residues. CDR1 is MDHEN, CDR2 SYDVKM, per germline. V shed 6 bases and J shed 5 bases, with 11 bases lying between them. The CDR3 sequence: CASRPGTDEQYF. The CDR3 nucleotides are TGTGCCAGCAGACCCGGGACGGACGAGCAGTACTTC.

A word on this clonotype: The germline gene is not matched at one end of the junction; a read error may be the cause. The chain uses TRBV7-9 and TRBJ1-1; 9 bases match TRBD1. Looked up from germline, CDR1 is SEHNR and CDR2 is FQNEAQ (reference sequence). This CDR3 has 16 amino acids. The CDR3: CASSLSGQGMNTEALF. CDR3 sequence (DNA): TGTGCCAGCAGCTTATCAGGACAGGGGATGAACACTGAAGCTCTCTTT.

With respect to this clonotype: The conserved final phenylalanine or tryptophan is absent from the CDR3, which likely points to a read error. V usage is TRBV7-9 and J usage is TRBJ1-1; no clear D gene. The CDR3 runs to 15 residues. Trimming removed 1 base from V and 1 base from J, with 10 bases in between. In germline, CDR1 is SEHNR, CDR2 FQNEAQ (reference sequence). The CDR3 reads CASSLGRARNTEAFS. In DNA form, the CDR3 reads TGTGCCAGCAGCTTAGGAAGGGCCCGGAACACTGAAGCTTTCTCT.

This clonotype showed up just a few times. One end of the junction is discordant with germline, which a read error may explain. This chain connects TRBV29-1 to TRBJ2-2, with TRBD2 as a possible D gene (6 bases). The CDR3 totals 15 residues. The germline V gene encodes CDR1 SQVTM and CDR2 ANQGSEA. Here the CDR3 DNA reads TGCAGCGTTAATAGCGGTGGAGTATATACCGGGGAGCCGTTTTTT. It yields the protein CSVNSGGVYTGEPFF.

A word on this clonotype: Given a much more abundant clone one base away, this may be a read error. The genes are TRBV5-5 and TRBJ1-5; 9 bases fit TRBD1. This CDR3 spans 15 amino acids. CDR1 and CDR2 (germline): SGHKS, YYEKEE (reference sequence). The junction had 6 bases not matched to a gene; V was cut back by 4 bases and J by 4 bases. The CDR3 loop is CASSMGQGSNQPQHF. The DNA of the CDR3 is TGTGCCAGCAGCATGGGACAGGGAAGTAATCAGCCCCAGCATTTT.

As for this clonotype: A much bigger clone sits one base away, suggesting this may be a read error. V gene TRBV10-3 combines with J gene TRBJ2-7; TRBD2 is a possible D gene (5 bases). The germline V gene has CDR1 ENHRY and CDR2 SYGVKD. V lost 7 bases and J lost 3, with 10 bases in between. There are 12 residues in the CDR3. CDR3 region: CAIIGLNYEQYF. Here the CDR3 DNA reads TGTGCCATCATTGGACTGAACTACGAGCAGTACTTC.

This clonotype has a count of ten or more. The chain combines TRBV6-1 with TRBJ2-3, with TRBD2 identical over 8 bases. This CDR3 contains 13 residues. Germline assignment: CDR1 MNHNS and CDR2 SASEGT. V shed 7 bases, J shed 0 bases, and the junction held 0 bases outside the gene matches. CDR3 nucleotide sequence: TGTGCCAGCACTAGCGGGAGCACAGATACGCAGTATTTT. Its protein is CASTSGSTDTQYF.

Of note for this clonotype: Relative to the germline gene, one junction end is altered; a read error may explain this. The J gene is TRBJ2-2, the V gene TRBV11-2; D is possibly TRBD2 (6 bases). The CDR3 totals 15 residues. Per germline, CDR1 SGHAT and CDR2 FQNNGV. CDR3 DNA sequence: TGTGCCAGCAGCTCGGGAGATCCGAACACCGGGGAGCTGATTTTT. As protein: CASSSGDPNTGELIF.

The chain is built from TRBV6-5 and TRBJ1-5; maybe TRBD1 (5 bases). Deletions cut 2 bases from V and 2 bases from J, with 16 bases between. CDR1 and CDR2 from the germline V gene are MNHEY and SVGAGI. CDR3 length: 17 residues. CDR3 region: CASSYRPIKQGNQPQHF. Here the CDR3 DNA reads TGTGCCAGCAGTTACAGACCCATAAAACAGGGCAATCAGCCCCAGCATTTT.

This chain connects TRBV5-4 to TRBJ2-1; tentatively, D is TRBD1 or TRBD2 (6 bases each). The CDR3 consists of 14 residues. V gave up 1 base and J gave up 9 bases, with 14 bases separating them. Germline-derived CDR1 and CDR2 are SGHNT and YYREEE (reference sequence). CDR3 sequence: CASSLNGGAGEQFF. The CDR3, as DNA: TGTGCCAGCAGCTTGAACGGGGGCGCAGGTGAGCAGTTCTTC.

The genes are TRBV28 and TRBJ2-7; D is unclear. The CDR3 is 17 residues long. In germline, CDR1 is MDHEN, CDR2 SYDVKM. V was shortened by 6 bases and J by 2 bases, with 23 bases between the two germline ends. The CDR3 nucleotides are TGTGCCAGCAGGTACTTGAGAAGCCCACCTAAGACCTACGAGCAGTACTTC. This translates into CASRYLRSPPKTYEQYF.

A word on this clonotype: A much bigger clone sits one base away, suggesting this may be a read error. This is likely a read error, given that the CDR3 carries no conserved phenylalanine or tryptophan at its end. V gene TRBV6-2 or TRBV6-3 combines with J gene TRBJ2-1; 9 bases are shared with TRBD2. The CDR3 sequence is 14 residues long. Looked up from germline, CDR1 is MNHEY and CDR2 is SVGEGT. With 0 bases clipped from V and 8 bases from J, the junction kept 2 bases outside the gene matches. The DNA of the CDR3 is TGTGCCAGCAGTTACTCGCGGGAGGGCCATGAGCAGTTCTCC. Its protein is CASSYSREGHEQFS.

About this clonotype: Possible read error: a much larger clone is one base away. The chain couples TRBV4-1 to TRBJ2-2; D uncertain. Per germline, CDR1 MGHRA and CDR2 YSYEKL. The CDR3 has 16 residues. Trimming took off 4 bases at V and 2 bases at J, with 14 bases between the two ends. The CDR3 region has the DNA TGCGCCAGCAGCCTTCTGGATGAGTCAAACACCGGGGAGCTGTTTTTT. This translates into CASSLLDESNTGELFF.

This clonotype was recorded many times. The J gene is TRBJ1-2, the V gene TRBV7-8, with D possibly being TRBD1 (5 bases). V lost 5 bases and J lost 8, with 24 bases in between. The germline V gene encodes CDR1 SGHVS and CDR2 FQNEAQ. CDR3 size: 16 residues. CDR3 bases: TGTGCCAGCAGCCGGCTACTTTTCGGGACGGCGGGAGGCTACACCTTC. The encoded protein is CASSRLLFGTAGGYTF.

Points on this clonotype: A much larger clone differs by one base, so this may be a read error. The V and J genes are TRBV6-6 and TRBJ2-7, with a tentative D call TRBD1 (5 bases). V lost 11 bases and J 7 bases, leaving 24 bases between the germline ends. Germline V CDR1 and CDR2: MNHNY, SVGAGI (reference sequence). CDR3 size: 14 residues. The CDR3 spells CACAFRGLDIEQYF. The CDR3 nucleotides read TGTGCCTGCGCCTTTAGGGGATTGGACATAGAGCAGTACTTC.

The CDR3 loop reads CASISGGAYEQYF. The CDR3 DNA reads TGTGCCAGCATATCGGGGGGCGCCTACGAGCAGTACTTC. V usage is TRBV28 and J usage is TRBJ2-7; D might be TRBD2 (7 bases). Germline V gene data show CDR1 as MDHEN and CDR2 as SYDVKM. The CDR3 runs to 13 residues. The germline V and J ends were trimmed by 7 bases and 2 bases, with 12 bases remaining between them.

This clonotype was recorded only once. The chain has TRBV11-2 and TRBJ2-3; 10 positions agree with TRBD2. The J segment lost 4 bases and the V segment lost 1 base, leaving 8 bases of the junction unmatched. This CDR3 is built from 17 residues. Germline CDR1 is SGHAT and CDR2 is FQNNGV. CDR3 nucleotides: TGTGCCAGCAGCTTAGGAACTAGCGGGAAGTCATCAGATACGCAGTATTTT. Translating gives CASSLGTSGKSSDTQYF.

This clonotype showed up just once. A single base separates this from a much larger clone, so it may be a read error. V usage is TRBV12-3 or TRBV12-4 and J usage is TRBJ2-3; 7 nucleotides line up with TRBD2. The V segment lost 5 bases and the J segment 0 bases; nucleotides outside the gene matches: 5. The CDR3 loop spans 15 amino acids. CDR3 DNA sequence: TGTGCCAGCAGTATAGGACTAGGGAGCACAGATACGCAGTATTTT. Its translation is CASSIGLGSTDTQYF.

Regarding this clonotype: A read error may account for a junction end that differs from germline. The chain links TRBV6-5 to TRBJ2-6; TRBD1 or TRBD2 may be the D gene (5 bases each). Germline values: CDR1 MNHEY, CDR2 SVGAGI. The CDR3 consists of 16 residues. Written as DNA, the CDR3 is TGTGCCAGCAGATACTTCACGAGCTCTGGGACCAACGTCCTGAATTTC. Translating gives CASRYFTSSGTNVLNF.